This TCR beta chain appears in the sequencing data of a study of cytomegalovirus exposure and HLA in healthy donors. A multiplex PCR was run with 60 Vbeta primers and 13 Jbeta primers. This table comes from immunoSEQ multiplex PCR, and its TCRdb copy is limited to in-frame clones, with some not included. This table holds 200,000 or so clones, roughly 87% found once. The V segment lost 5 bases and the J segment 6 bases; nucleotides outside the gene matches: 6. Germline V gives CDR1 SQVTM, CDR2 ANQGSEA. The CDR3 covers 12 residues. A remark on this clone: Its antigen is unidentified.

Healthy donors of bone marrow made up the group. Study findings and constraints: TCR beta chains associated with HLA were, in a later analysis, more clonally expanded than equally common others.

This TCR came from a girl in the first two years of life in good health and CMV-seronegative. Sequencing was carried out using PBMCs. V is TRBV29-1 and J is TRBJ2-7; TRBD2 aligns across 8 bases. Written as DNA, the CDR3 is TGCAGCGTTTCCGGGACTAGTCGCGAGCAGTACTTC. Amino acid sequence: CSVSGTSREQYF.